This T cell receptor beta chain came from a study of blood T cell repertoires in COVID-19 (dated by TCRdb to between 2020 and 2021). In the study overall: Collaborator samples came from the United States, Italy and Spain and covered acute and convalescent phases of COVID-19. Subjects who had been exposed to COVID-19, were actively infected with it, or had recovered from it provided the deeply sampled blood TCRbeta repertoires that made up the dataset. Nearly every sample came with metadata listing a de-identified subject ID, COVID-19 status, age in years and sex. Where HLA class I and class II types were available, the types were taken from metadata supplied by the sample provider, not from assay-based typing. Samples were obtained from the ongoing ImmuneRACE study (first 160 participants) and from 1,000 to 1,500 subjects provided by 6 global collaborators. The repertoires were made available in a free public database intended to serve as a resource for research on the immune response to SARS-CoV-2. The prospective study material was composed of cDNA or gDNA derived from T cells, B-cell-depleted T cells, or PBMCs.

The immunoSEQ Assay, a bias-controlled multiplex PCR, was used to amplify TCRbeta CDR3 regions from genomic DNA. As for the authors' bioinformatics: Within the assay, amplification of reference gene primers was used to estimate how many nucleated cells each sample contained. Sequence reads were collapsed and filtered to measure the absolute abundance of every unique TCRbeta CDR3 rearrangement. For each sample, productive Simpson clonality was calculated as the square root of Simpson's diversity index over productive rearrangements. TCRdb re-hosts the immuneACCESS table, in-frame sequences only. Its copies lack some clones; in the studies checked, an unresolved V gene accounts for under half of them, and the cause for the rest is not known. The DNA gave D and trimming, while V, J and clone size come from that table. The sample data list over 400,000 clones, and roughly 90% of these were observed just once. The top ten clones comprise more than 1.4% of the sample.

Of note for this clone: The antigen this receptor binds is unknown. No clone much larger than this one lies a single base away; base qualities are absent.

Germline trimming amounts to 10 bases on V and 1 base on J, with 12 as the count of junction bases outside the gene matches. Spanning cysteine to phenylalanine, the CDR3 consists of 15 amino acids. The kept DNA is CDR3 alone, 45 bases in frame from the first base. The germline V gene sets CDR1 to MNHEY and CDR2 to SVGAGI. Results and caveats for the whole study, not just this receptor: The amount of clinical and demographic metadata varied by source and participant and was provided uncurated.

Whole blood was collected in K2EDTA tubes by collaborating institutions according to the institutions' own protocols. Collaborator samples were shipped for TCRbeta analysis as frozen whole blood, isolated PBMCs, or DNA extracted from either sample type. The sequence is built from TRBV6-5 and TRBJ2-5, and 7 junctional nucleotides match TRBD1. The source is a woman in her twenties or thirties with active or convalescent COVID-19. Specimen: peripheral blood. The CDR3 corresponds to CATETGPPIQETQYF. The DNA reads TGTGCCACCGAGACAGGGCCTCCAATCCAAGAGACCCAGTACTTC.